This record covers a single T cell receptor beta chain. Its antigen has not been determined. No base quality values were provided; no much bigger clone lies one nucleotide off. The CDR3 regions of human TCRbeta chains were subjected to immunosequencing. Concerning the study's data processing: TCRs in the repertoires were matched against a reference library of SARS-CoV-2-specific TCRs that had been generated with the MIRA antigen-specificity platform. Breadth was defined as the fraction of unique TCRs that were SARS-CoV-2-associated. Depth was defined as the fraction of total T cells that were SARS-CoV-2-associated. Using the MIRA data, each spike-specific TCR was mapped to the spike region that the TCR reacts to and placed in a CD4 or CD8 class. Log10-transformed breadth and depth values were compared by one-way ANOVA with Sidak's multiple comparisons tests. Held by TCRdb, this immuneACCESS table contains in-frame sequences only and omits some clones. Under half of the omission traces to an unresolved V gene where checked; the cause of the rest is unknown. V, J and clone size were drawn from that table, and D and trimming were deduced from the DNA. The sample table holds about 190,000 clones, of which approximately 91% were seen once. The ten most abundant clones make up over 0.85% of the sample.

Including cysteine and phenylalanine, the CDR3 has 13 amino acids. Only CDR3 DNA is held: 39 bases, read in frame from base 1. The germline V gene (reference sequence) supplies CDR1 WNHNN and CDR2 SYGVQD. Between the V and J ends, shortened by 2 bases and 5 bases respectively, the junction contains 9 bases. What this sample's time point label stands for: baseline before first vaccination. The vaccinee samples were drawn from two UK trials, COV001 and COV002, one of which was a single-blind randomized controlled phase 2/3 trial testing AZD1222 (ChAdOx1 nCoV-19) in healthy adults. Trial participant PBMC samples were collected at day 0 and day 28 after the second dose for TCRbeta chain sequencing. The data were taken from a study of T cell responses to AZD1222 COVID-19 vaccine (dated by TCRdb to the early 2020s). Some background on the complete study: AZD1222 recipients whose second dose came at about 4 weeks and those whose second dose came at about 12 weeks were combined into one group, since spike-specific TCR depth and breadth did not differ between the two schedules. A total of just over 230 trial participants underwent TCR sequencing, of whom roughly 210 had received two doses of AZD1222 and 26 had received two doses of the MenACWY control vaccine. Trial participants were enrolled by age into 18-55, 56-69 and 70-plus year subgroups, with approximately 160, 26 and 62 TCR-sequenced participants respectively. Summary of the overall study and its limitations: A significant rise in spike-specific TCR breadth and depth was observed after two AZD1222 doses relative to day 0 and relative to MenACWY recipients. No day 14 peak-response samples were available, so repertoires were characterized only after the peak T cell response. Conclusions about previously exposed vaccinees are limited, since just 5 to 7 AZD1222 recipients were seropositive for SARS-CoV-2 at baseline. Participants were mostly white British, with more females than males. The authors suggested clonal diversity may have been underestimated. In the small 56-69-year group, the increase in depth fell short of significance, most likely because of low power. CD4 TCRs associated with the vaccine covered the entire spike protein, and the dominant responses were in regions 160-218 and 743-854. Reportedly, close to half of the unique spike-specific TCRs recognized epitopes lying outside the regions that are mutated in the B.1.351 and B.1.1.7 variants.

Recombination joined TRBV10-1 with TRBJ1-1; too little of a D gene remains to name it. The sample here was peripheral blood, taken on day 0 of AZD1222 vaccination. This sequence originates from an adult in good health. The DNA sequence is as follows: TGCGCCAGCAGTGAGGACGTCCTGACTGAAGCTTTCTTT. Its translation reads: CASSEDVLTEAFF.